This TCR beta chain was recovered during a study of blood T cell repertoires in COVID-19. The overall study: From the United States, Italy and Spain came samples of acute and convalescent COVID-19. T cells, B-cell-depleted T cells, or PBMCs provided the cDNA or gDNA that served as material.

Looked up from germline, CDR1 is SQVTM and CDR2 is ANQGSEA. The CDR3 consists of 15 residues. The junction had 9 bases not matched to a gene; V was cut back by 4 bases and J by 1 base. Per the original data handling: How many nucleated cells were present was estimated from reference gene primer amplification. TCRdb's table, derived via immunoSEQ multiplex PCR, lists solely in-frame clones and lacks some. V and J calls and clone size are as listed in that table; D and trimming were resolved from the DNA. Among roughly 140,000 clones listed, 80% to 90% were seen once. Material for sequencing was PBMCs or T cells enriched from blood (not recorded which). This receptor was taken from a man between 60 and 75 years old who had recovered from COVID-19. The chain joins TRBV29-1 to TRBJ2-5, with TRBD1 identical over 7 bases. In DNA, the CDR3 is TGCAGCGTTGTCGTGGGTAGGGGGCCCCAAGAGACCCAGTACTTC. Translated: CSVVVGRGPQETQYF.